This is a list of T cell receptor beta chains from one sample in a study of tumor-infiltrating lymphocytes in localized non-small cell lung cancer. Clones were read by immunoSEQ multiplex PCR, and TCRdb kept only the in-frame ones, dropping some. The sample holds 21,000 or so clones, around 67% seen once. The sequencing input was lung tumor tissue. The receptors derive from a human donor with non-small cell lung cancer. Both conserved end residues are part of each CDR3. Each record gives: J gene, D gene, V gene, clone size, CDR3 protein, CDR3 DNA. D genes are given only for firm matches. Clone sizes are given selectively: once, few, many, or a class where the clone is expanded.

>TRBJ2-7|TRBD2|TRBV6-5|NA
CASSPGLAGEREQYF
TGTGCCAGCAGCCCGGGACTAGCGGGGGAGCGCGAGCAGTACTTC
>TRBJ2-5|NA|TRBV6-5|NA
CASSYSRAHSQETQYF
TGTGCCAGCAGTTACTCGAGGGCACATTCCCAAGAGACCCAGTACTTC
>TRBJ2-7|NA|TRBV7-2|NA
CASSLDPGARTDEQYF
TGTGCCAGCAGCTTAGACCCAGGGGCCCGTACCGACGAGCAGTACTTC
>TRBJ2-7|NA|TRBV6-5|NA
CASSYSISDEQYF
TGTGCCAGCAGTTACTCGATATCTGACGAGCAGTACTTC
>TRBJ2-3|NA|TRBV10-3|NA
CAISLRGRDTQYF
TGTGCCATCTCTCTGAGGGGTAGAGATACGCAGTATTTT
>TRBJ1-6|NA|TRBV5-4|few
CASSFGEGNSPLHF
TGTGCCAGCAGCTTCGGGGAGGGTAATTCACCCCTCCACTTT
>TRBJ1-3|NA|TRBV7-2|NA
CASREDPSGNTIYF
TGTGCCAGCAGAGAAGACCCGAGCGGAAACACCATATATTTT
>TRBJ2-3|NA|TRBV7-2|NA
CASSLNWDTQYF
TGTGCCAGCAGCCTTAATTGGGATACGCAGTATTTT
>TRBJ1-2|TRBD1|TRBV5-1|NA
CASSLALAGGGSGGYTF
TGCGCCAGCAGCTTGGCCCTGGCAGGGGGCGGTTCCGGCGGCTACACCTTC
>TRBJ2-5|TRBD2|TRBV5-1|NA
CASSLGVAGGPETQYF
TGCGCCAGCAGCTTGGGCGTAGCGGGGGGGCCCGAGACCCAGTACTTC
>TRBJ1-1|NA|TRBV7-8|NA
CASSLHERGEAFF
TGTGCCAGCAGCTTACACGAAAGAGGGGAAGCTTTCTTT
>TRBJ2-5|NA|TRBV30|NA
CAWSRGSGGGGETQYF
TGTGCCTGGAGTCGGGGCAGCGGAGGCGGTGGGGAGACCCAGTACTTC
>TRBJ1-3|NA|TRBV7-9|NA
CASSFTGSGNTIYF
TGTGCCAGCAGCTTCACAGGGTCTGGAAACACCATATATTTT
>TRBJ2-4|NA|TRBV4-3|NA
CASSQDRAGPNIQYF
TGCGCCAGCAGCCAAGACCGGGCGGGGCCAAACATTCAGTACTTC
>TRBJ2-2|TRBD1|TRBV10-1|NA
CASSESGGQGKLFF
TGCGCCAGCAGTGAGTCCGGAGGACAGGGGAAGCTGTTTTTT
>TRBJ2-7|NA|TRBV7-2|NA
CASSLESTNSYEQYF
TGTGCCAGCAGCTTAGAATCTACGAACTCCTACGAGCAGTACTTC